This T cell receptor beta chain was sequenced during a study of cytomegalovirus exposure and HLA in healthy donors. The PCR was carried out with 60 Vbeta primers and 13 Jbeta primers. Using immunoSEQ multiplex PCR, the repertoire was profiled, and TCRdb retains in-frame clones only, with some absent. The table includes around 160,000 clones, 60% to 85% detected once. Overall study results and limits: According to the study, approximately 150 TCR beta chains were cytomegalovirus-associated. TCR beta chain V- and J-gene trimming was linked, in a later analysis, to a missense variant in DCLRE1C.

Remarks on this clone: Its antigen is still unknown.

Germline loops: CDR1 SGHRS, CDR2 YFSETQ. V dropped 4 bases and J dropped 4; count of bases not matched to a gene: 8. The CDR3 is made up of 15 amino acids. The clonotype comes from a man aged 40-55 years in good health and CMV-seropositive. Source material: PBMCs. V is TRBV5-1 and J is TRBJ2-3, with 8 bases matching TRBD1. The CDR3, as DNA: TGCGCCAGCAGCCGGGACAGGACATTTCCAGATACGCAGTATTTT. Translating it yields CASSRDRTFPDTQYF.